There are a few counts of the clone carrying this T cell receptor beta chain. The data stem from a study of T cells after yellow fever vaccination. Each CDR3 protein gets one entry after TCRdb re-called the 5' RACE reads with MiXCR. The sample holds hundreds of thousands of distinct CDR3 sequences, about 10% seen once. CDR1 LNHNV and CDR2 YYDKDF come from the germline V gene (reference sequence). The V and J ends lost 4 bases and 2 bases, in that order; junction bases with no gene match: 8. The CDR3 is 16 residues long. The receptor was isolated from a man aged 18 to 30 who received the YFV17D yellow fever vaccine. Specimen: CD4+ T cells sorted from PBMCs, collected 5 days after the yellow fever booster vaccination. The V and J genes are TRBV15 and TRBJ2-3; the match to TRBD2 covers 8 bases. The CDR3: CATSTRVAGPTDTQYF. The CDR3 DNA is TGTGCCACCAGCACCAGGGTAGCGGGGCCCACAGATACGCAGTATTTT.